This TCR beta chain was found in a study of CD8 T cells in Susac syndrome. Germline assignment: CDR1 KGHSH and CDR2 LQKENI. The CDR3 extends over 15 amino acids. Trimming took 0 bases from V and 3 from J, leaving 8 bases between them. Random hexamers were used to reverse transcribe about 0.45 to 1 ug of RNA. Each CDR3 protein is one row after TCRdb ran MiXCR on the immunoSEQ multiplex PCR reads. The sample lists some 200,000 distinct CDR3 sequences, 90% to 95% seen once, with around 0.13% in the top ten. Specimen: CD8+ T cells from PBMCs. This receptor was taken from a human donor with multiple sclerosis. The genes are TRBV18 and TRBJ2-2; D unclear. CDR3 region: CASSPPLAHTGELFF. In nucleotides, the CDR3 is TGTGCCAGCTCACCACCGCTGGCGCACACCGGGGAGCTGTTTTTT.